The 15 T cell receptor beta chains below come from one sample, sequenced in a study of T cell responses to AZD1222 COVID-19 vaccine. The protocol was immunoSEQ multiplex PCR, while the TCRdb copy is restricted to in-frame clones and leaves out a portion. The sample has over 95,000 clones; 85% to 90% are singletons. This sample comprised peripheral blood, obtained on day 0 of AZD1222 vaccination. These receptor sequences come from an adult in good health.

The chain joins TRBV5-1 to TRBJ1-1; perhaps TRBD1 as D (6 bases). Between the trimmed V and J ends, which lost 3 bases and 0 bases, there was a span of 21 bases. Per germline, CDR1 SGHRS and CDR2 YFSETQ. This CDR3 comprises 18 residues. CDR3 DNA sequence: TGCGCCAGCAGCTACCTAAGTTCTCAGACAGGAATGAACACTGAAGCTTTCTTT. Encoded protein: CASSYLSSQTGMNTEAFF.

This chain joins TRBV7-8 and TRBJ1-1; tentatively, D is TRBD1 (5 bases). With 5 bases removed from V and 6 bases from J, the gap between germline ends came to 13 bases. The CDR3 is 13 amino acids. The germline CDR1 and CDR2 sequences are SGHVS and FQNEAQ. The CDR3: CASSPQGMAEAFF. DNA for the CDR3: TGTGCCAGCAGCCCCCAGGGAATGGCTGAAGCTTTCTTT.

The gene calls are TRBV19 and TRBJ2-2; a possible D gene is TRBD1 (6 bases). The CDR3 spans 14 residues. Trimming left V 4 bases short and J 6 bases short, with 12 bases between. CDR1 is LNHDA, CDR2 SQIVND, per germline (reference sequence). Written as DNA, the CDR3 is TGTGCCAGTAGTAGCACAGGGCGGGCCGGGGAGCTGTTTTTT. It codes for CASSSTGRAGELFF.

This chain uses TRBV7-2 with TRBJ2-2, with D tentatively TRBD1 or TRBD2 (5 bases each). Germline values: CDR1 SGHTA, CDR2 FQGNSA. V gave up 6 bases and J gave up 8 bases, with 19 bases separating them. CDR3 length: 15 residues. The CDR3 sequence is CASRVRPGPDGELFF. The CDR3 nucleotides are TGTGCCAGCAGAGTACGGCCGGGACCAGATGGGGAGCTGTTTTTT. Together with reference TRBV7-2 and TRBJ2-2, the CDR3 gives the full variable domain: GAGVSQSPSNKVTEKGKDVELRCDPISGHTALYWYRQSLGQGLEFLIYFQGNSAPDKSGLPSDRFSAERTGGSVSTLTIQRTQQEDSAVYLCASRVRPGPDGELFFGEGSRLTVL.

V is TRBV5-6 and J is TRBJ2-3, with a possible D match to TRBD2 (5 bases). V was shortened by 2 bases and J by 3 bases, with 13 bases between the two germline ends. Germline-derived CDR1 and CDR2 are SGHDT and YYEEEE. The CDR3 is made up of 15 amino acids. CDR3 sequence: CASSLIFGVTDTQYF. The CDR3 nucleotides are TGTGCCAGCAGCTTAATCTTCGGGGTAACAGATACGCAGTATTTT. The full variable domain, its missing parts supplied by reference TRBV5-6 and TRBJ2-3, is DAGVTQSPTHLIKTRGQQVTLRCSPKSGHDTVSWYQQALGQGPQFIFQYYEEEERQRGNFPDRFSGHQFPNYSSELNVNALLLGDSALYLCASSLIFGVTDTQYFGPGTRLTVL.

This rearrangement joins TRBV25-1 to TRBJ2-1; no clear D gene. This CDR3 has 13 amino acids. V was cut by 6 bases and J by 5 bases, with 11 bases left in between. Germline CDR1 and CDR2: MGHDK and SYGVNS. In DNA, the CDR3 is TGTGCCAGCAGCCTCGCCAGTCACAATGAGCAGTTCTTC. As protein: CASSLASHNEQFF.

Only one count was recorded for this clone. CDR3 residues: CASSLYGESFF. Here the CDR3 DNA reads TGTGCCAGCAGTTTATACGGAGAGTCTTTCTTT. The chain carries TRBV28 and TRBJ1-1; no reliable D call. This CDR3 comprises 11 residues. Germline V lookup: CDR1 MDHEN, CDR2 SYDVKM. The V and J ends lost 1 base and 12 bases respectively, with 9 bases between them.

The V and J genes are TRBV28 and TRBJ2-5, with D perhaps matching TRBD2 (7 bases). This CDR3 spans 16 amino acids. Trimming took 3 bases from V and 3 from J, leaving 17 bases between them. Germline CDR1 is MDHEN and CDR2 is SYDVKM. The CDR3 loop is CASSFRPLGGEETQYF. CDR3 DNA: TGTGCCAGCAGTTTTCGACCGCTAGGGGGGGAAGAGACCCAGTACTTC.

The chain combines TRBV24-1 with TRBJ2-7; TRBD2 matches 9 bases. Unmatched junction bases numbered 11, after V lost 3 bases and J lost 3 bases. The V gene's germline CDR1 is KGHDR and CDR2 SFDVKD. The CDR3 covers 17 residues. The CDR3 sequence: CATSDELAGDPGYEQYF. The DNA for the CDR3 is TGTGCCACCAGTGATGAGTTAGCGGGAGATCCCGGCTACGAGCAGTACTTC.

The chain uses TRBV29-1 and TRBJ1-1, with D possibly matching TRBD1 (5 bases). The V end was cut by 3 bases, the J end by 5 bases, with 13 bases between. The CDR3 length is 13 residues. Germline CDR1 is SQVTM and CDR2 is ANQGSEA. CDR3 DNA sequence: TGCAGCGTTGAGCGCAGGGAGGGGACTGAAGCTTTCTTT. This codes for CSVERREGTEAFF. The whole variable domain, remainder taken from reference TRBV29-1 and TRBJ1-1, is SAVISQKPSRDICQRGTSLTIQCQVDSQVTMMFWYRQQPGQSLTLIATANQGSEATYESGFVIDKFPISRPNLTFSTLTVSNMSPEDSSIYLCSVERREGTEAFFGQGTRLTVV.

The chain couples TRBV30 to TRBJ2-1; no clear D gene. Germline-derived CDR1 and CDR2 are GTSNPN and SVGIG (reference sequence). There are 11 residues in the CDR3. V was shortened by 1 base and J by 6 bases, with 4 bases between the two germline ends. The CDR3 coding sequence is TGTGCCTGGAGTGAACTCAATGAGCAGTTCTTC. Translation gives CAWSELNEQFF. Together with reference TRBV30 and TRBJ2-1, the CDR3 gives the full variable domain: SQTIHQWPATLVQPVGSPLSLECTVEGTSNPNLYWYRQAAGRGLQLLFYSVGIGQISSEVPQNLSASRPQDRQFILSSKKLLLSDSGFYLCAWSELNEQFFGPGTRLTVL.

This clone appeared a few times. V gene TRBV10-3 combines with J gene TRBJ2-7; TRBD1 matches at 8 bases. The V gene's germline CDR1 is ENHRY and CDR2 SYGVKD. The CDR3 loop spans 15 amino acids. V lost 3 bases to trimming and J lost 6 bases; unmatched junction nucleotides: 10. The CDR3 coding sequence is TGTGCCATCAGTGACGTCGGGGCAGGGGGCGGCGAGCAGTACTTC. Protein: CAISDVGAGGGEQYF.

To note about this clone: The same CDR3 arises from other DNA sequences in this sample as well. CDR3 in amino acids: CASSFYQDSGYTF. CDR3 in DNA: TGCGCCAGCAGCTTCTACCAGGATTCTGGCTACACCTTC. V is TRBV5-1 and J is TRBJ1-2; D ambiguous. The V and J ends lost 2 bases and 7 bases respectively, with 12 bases between them. The CDR3 runs 13 residues. Germline CDR1 SGHRS, CDR2 YFSETQ.

The chain has TRBV2 and TRBJ2-1, with D unresolved. V was clipped by 7 bases and J by 7 bases, with 17 bases between them. Germline CDR1 is SNHLY and CDR2 is FYNNEI. The CDR3 is 14 residues long. CDR3 bases: TGTGCCAGCACAGACACTCAGGCGATGAATGAGCAGTTCTTC. This gives the protein CASTDTQAMNEQFF.

In DNA form, the CDR3 reads TGTGCCAGCCTCACTGCTCCCTTGGGCATTAACACTGAAGCTTTCTTT. This sequence encodes CASLTAPLGINTEAFF. This chain joins TRBV28 and TRBJ1-1; D is unresolved. Trimming left V 8 bases short and J 2 bases short, with 21 bases between. CDR1 and CDR2 from the germline V gene are MDHEN and SYDVKM. The CDR3 extends over 16 amino acids.